This T cell receptor (beta chain) was found in a study of T cell changes during pregnancy in multiple sclerosis. The CDR3 covers 14 residues. Germline V gives CDR1 SGDLS, CDR2 YYNGEE. Trimming left V 3 bases short and J 1 base short, with 8 bases between. TCRdb's copy holds only in-frame clones and misses some; the assay was immunoSEQ multiplex PCR. The sample shows about 34,000 clones, over 85% of them seen only once. The receptor was isolated from a female donor with multiple sclerosis, enrolled in a pregnancy study. Sequences were derived from CD8+ T cells from peripheral blood mononuclear cells, sampled in the third trimester of pregnancy. The chain employs TRBV9 and TRBJ1-5; D remains ambiguous. DNA for the CDR3: TGTGCCAGCAGCGGCGAAATGAGCAATCAGCCCCAGCATTTT. Its protein is CASSGEMSNQPQHF.